Reported below is one T cell receptor beta chain. What it binds is not known. Germline V gene sequence: CDR1 SGHRS, CDR2 YFSETQ. The CDR3 contains 14 residues. This sample is drawn from a study of CXCR3-negative and CXCR3-positive naive CD8 T cells. Whole-study results and caveats: Partial loss of CXCR3 expression followed cryopreservation; most assays used fresh PBMCs. High diversity, comparable across both naive subsets, contrasted with much lower diversity in memory CD8+ cells. TRB CDR3 hydrophobicity was greater in CXCR3-positive naive cells than in CXCR3-negative naive cells. Both naive subsets, CXCR3-negative and CXCR3-positive, displayed similar TRBV-TRBJ usage, unlike memory cells.

Each TRB cDNA library was prepared by 5' RACE (with UMI labels). One entry per CDR3 protein, without DNA, is what TCRdb gives after re-calling the 5' RACE reads. The table lists approximately 96,000 distinct CDR3 sequences, with 1.1% in the top ten. Those CD8+ T cells considered naive were CD45RO-CCR7+CD27+CD95-. The clonotype was recovered from a human donor in good health. Some clones in this sample may be carry-over from other donors' samples. The chain uses TRBV5-1 and TRBJ2-1; TCRdb reports TRBD2, a call that lacks DNA to check it against. The sequencing sample was made of naive CXCR3+ CD8+ T cells from blood. Subset in this sample: CD45RO-CCR7+CD27+CD95- naive CD8+ T cells expressing CXCR3 (TNR3+). CDR3 residues: CASRRGGVVNEQFF.